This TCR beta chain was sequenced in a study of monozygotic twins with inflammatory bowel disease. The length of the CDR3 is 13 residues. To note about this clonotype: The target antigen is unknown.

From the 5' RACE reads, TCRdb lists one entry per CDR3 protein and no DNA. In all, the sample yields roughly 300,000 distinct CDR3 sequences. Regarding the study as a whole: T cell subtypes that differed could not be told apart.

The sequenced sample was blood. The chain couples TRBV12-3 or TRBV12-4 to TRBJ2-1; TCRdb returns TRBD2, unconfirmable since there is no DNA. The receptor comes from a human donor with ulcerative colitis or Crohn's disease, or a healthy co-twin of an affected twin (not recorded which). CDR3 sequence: CASIRTSGKEQFF.